These 30 T cell receptor beta chains came from one sample sequenced in a study of OX40 agonist ivuxolimab in advanced cancers. Library method: the immunoSEQ multiplex PCR assay. In its TCRdb copy, this immuneACCESS table keeps in-frame sequences only and misses some clones. Where compared with another copy, unresolved V genes explain less than half of these, and the others have no known cause. The sample table holds more than 50,000 clones, of which around 87% were seen once. The top ten clones comprise roughly 5% of the sample. The input for sequencing was CD4+ or CD8+ T cells sorted from blood, taken in a trial of the OX40 agonist ivuxolimab. These receptor sequences come from an adult with an advanced solid tumor such as melanoma, head and neck, liver or kidney cancer.

The genes are TRBV28 and TRBJ1-5, with D perhaps TRBD1 (5 bases). This CDR3 spans 14 amino acids. Trimming pared 8 bases from V and 0 bases from J, leaving 11 bases between. The germline V gene encodes CDR1 MDHEN and CDR2 SYDVKM. CDR3 sequence reads: CASSPGGSNQPQHF. CDR3 nucleotide sequence: TGTGCCAGCTCACCGGGGGGTAGCAATCAGCCCCAGCATTTT.

V gene TRBV28 combines with J gene TRBJ1-6; no reliable D call. Germline CDR1 reads MDHEN; CDR2 reads SYDVKM. The CDR3 totals 14 residues. Trimming stripped 8 bases from V and 5 bases from J, with 13 bases between. CDR3 nucleotide sequence: TGTGCCAGCGGTCGGGGAGTTAATAATTCACCCCTCCACTTT. Encoded protein: CASGRGVNNSPLHF.

J is TRBJ2-1 and V is TRBV5-4, with D maybe TRBD2 (5 bases). Germline CDR1 and CDR2: SGHNT and YYREEE (reference sequence). This CDR3 region has 14 residues. V was clipped by 0 bases and J by 9 bases, with 13 bases between them. The CDR3 region is CASSLALATIEQFF. The CDR3 nucleotides read TGTGCCAGCAGCTTGGCCTTAGCGACGATTGAGCAGTTCTTC.

The chain employs TRBV7-2 and TRBJ2-5; no clear D gene. Germline V gene lookup returns CDR1 SGHTA and CDR2 FQGNSA. The CDR3 is 15 residues long. V dropped 5 bases and J dropped 1 base, with 14 bases sitting between them. The CDR3 DNA reads TGTGCCAGCAGCCCGAAATATTGGCTCCAAGAGACCCAGTACTTC. Its translation is CASSPKYWLQETQYF.

The chain uses TRBV2 and TRBJ1-2, with 10 bases fitting TRBD1. J lost 4 bases, V lost 3 bases, and 5 bases had no gene match. CDR3 length equals 15 residues. CDR1 SNHLY and CDR2 FYNNEI come from the germline V gene. The CDR3 coding sequence is TGTGCCAGCAGTGAGGACAGGGGGAGAAGCTATGGCTACACCTTC. This gives the protein CASSEDRGRSYGYTF.

The rearrangement uses TRBV2 and TRBJ1-1; no definite D call. V was clipped by 6 bases and J by 1 base, with 12 bases between them. Germline CDR1 is SNHLY and CDR2 is FYNNEI. This CDR3 is 14 amino acids long. The CDR3 DNA reads as TGTGCCAGCAGGGAACAAGTACAGAACACTGAAGCTTTCTTT. Translation: CASREQVQNTEAFF.

V gene TRBV6-9 combines with J gene TRBJ1-6; no definite D call. The ends were cut back, 6 bases at V and 0 bases at J, with 12 bases in the middle. The CDR3 extends over 16 amino acids. Germline CDR1 MNHGY, CDR2 SVAAGI. The CDR3, as DNA: TGTGCCAGCAGGGGCGCAGAGAGCTCCTATAATTCACCCCTCCACTTT. Encoded protein: CASRGAESSYNSPLHF.

The gene calls are TRBV5-1 and TRBJ2-3, with 7 bases lining up with TRBD1. This CDR3 region has 14 residues. J lost 1 base, V lost 4 bases, and 3 bases had no gene match. Looked up from germline, CDR1 is SGHRS and CDR2 is YFSETQ. In DNA form, the CDR3 reads TGCGCCAGCAGCGGGACAGCCCGCACAGATACGCAGTATTTT. It is translated as CASSGTARTDTQYF.

The J gene is TRBJ1-3, the V gene TRBV9; D not certain. This CDR3 is 15 amino acids long. From germline, CDR1 is SGDLS and CDR2 YYNGEE. Trimming pared 4 bases from V and 3 bases from J, leaving 14 bases between. CDR3 nucleotides: TGTGCCAGCAGCCCTAACTGGGGTCTTGGAAACACCATATATTTT. This translates into CASSPNWGLGNTIYF.

The V call is TRBV5-1, the J call TRBJ1-2, with 7 bases identical to TRBD1. There are 14 residues in the CDR3. Losses at the gene ends were 4 bases for V and 0 bases for J; bases not matched to a gene: 3. The germline gives CDR1 SGHRS, CDR2 YFSETQ. The CDR3 region has the DNA TGCGCCAGCAGCGGCCAGGGGGCTAACTATGGCTACACCTTC. It yields the protein CASSGQGANYGYTF.

This chain links TRBV6-1 with TRBJ2-1; D unclear. Trimming pared 6 bases from V and 4 bases from J, leaving 7 bases between. The CDR3 contains 12 residues. Germline values: CDR1 MNHNS, CDR2 SASEGT. The CDR3 bases are TGTGCCAGCAGGCACACTTACAATGAGCAGTTCTTC. Translating it yields CASRHTYNEQFF.

Only one count was recorded for this clone. The genes are TRBV9 and TRBJ2-5, with D perhaps matching TRBD2 (6 bases). This CDR3 is built from 13 residues. The germline CDR1 and CDR2 sequences are SGDLS and YYNGEE. V shed 4 bases and J shed 5 bases, with 12 bases lying between them. The CDR3 here is CASSRGRSETQYF. In nucleotides, the CDR3 is TGTGCCAGCAGCCGAGGGAGGTCTGAGACCCAGTACTTC.

The chain couples TRBV19 to TRBJ2-1; weak D call: TRBD2 (5 bases). The CDR3 totals 16 residues. Germline V gives CDR1 LNHDA, CDR2 SQIVND (reference sequence). The V gene lost 0 bases and the J gene lost 5 bases, with 14 bases spanning the gap. In nucleotides, the CDR3 is TGTGCCAGTAGTATAGAGGGGAGTCCCGCCCACAATGAGCAGTTCTTC. It encodes CASSIEGSPAHNEQFF.

This chain joins TRBV5-1 and TRBJ2-3, with D perhaps matching TRBD1 or TRBD2 (5 bases each). The CDR3 has 15 amino acids. The germline V and J ends were trimmed by 0 bases and 2 bases, with 10 bases remaining between them. Germline V CDR1 and CDR2: SGHRS, YFSETQ. DNA of the CDR3: TGCGCCAGCAGCTTGGGGGACCTGCTCACAGATACGCAGTATTTT. It specifies CASSLGDLLTDTQYF. Variable domain in full (rest from reference TRBV5-1 and TRBJ2-3): KAGVTQTPRYLIKTRGQQVTLSCSPISGHRSVSWYQQTPGQGLQFLFEYFSETQRNKGNFPGRFSGRQFSNSRSEMNVSTLELGDSALYLCASSLGDLLTDTQYFGPGTRLTVL.

This clone has just one count. The CDR3 region has the DNA TGTGCCAGCACCTTCACAGGGGCGGAGACCCAGTACTTC. Encoded protein: CASTFTGAETQYF. The chain couples TRBV11-2 to TRBJ2-5; 7 positions agree with TRBD1. The CDR3 runs 13 residues. Germline V gene data show CDR1 as SGHAT and CDR2 as FQNNGV. The ends lost 7 bases at V and 5 bases at J; junction bases unmatched: 7.

This rearrangement joins TRBV5-8 to TRBJ1-5; 8 nucleotides match TRBD1. V lost 2 bases, J lost 9 bases, and 16 bases stayed unmatched. The CDR3 covers 17 residues. Germline CDR1 and CDR2: SGHTS and YDEGEE. The CDR3 is CASSFTGGWRGRAPQHF. Written as DNA, the CDR3 is TGTGCCAGCAGCTTTACAGGGGGATGGCGGGGTAGGGCGCCCCAGCATTTT. Drawing the rest from reference TRBV5-8 and TRBJ1-5, the complete variable domain is EAGVTQSPTHLIKTRGQQATLRCSPISGHTSVYWYQQALGLGLQFLLWYDEGEERNRGNFPPRFSGRQFPNYSSELNVNALELEDSALYLCASSFTGGWRGRAPQHFGDGTRLSIL.

The J gene is TRBJ1-2, the V gene TRBV6-4, with unresolved D. The germline gives CDR1 MRHNA, CDR2 SNTAGT. V was clipped by 6 bases and J by 8 bases, with 10 bases between them. CDR3 length: 11 amino acids. The CDR3 sequence is CASRGPWGYTF. The CDR3 region has the DNA TGTGCCAGCAGAGGACCTTGGGGCTACACCTTC.

CDR3 coding DNA: TGTGCCAGCAGCCAAACGGATACGCAGTATTTT. Its protein is CASSQTDTQYF. This chain uses TRBV6-6 with TRBJ2-3; no definite D call. V was trimmed by 6 bases and J by 6 bases, leaving 7 bases between them. The CDR3 is 11 amino acids. Per the germline V gene, CDR1 is MNHNY and CDR2 is SVGAGI (reference sequence).

The V call is TRBV13, the J call TRBJ2-5, with D perhaps TRBD1 (6 bases). V shed 4 bases and J shed 4 bases, with 13 bases lying between them. The CDR3 has 14 amino acids. CDR1 and CDR2 from the germline V gene are PRHDT and FYEKMQ (reference sequence). The CDR3 DNA is TGTGCCAGCAGCTCGTCACAGGGTCCAGAGACCCAGTACTTC. Translation gives CASSSSQGPETQYF.

This clone occurred a few times. The rearrangement uses TRBV2 and TRBJ1-5, with 7 bases matching TRBD1. Germline V gives CDR1 SNHLY, CDR2 FYNNEI. Trimming removed 6 bases from V and 2 bases from J; junction bases left unmatched: 4. This CDR3 is 14 amino acids long. CDR3 in DNA: TGTGCCAGCAGGCCTGACAGGGGCAATCAGCCCCAGCATTTT. The encoded protein is CASRPDRGNQPQHF.

The chain employs TRBV28 and TRBJ2-5; D is unclear. CDR1 is MDHEN, CDR2 SYDVKM, per germline. CDR3 size: 14 residues. V dropped 5 bases and J dropped 2 bases, with 12 bases sitting between them. The CDR3 DNA sequence: TGTGCCAGCAGTATCAGTCTTGGTCAAGAGACCCAGTACTTC. Protein sequence: CASSISLGQETQYF.

This chain joins TRBV14 and TRBJ1-2, with D uncertain. Germline V gene data show CDR1 as SGHDN and CDR2 as FVKESK. There are 13 residues in the CDR3. Trimming shortened V by 5 bases and J by 0 bases, and 7 bases separated the two germline ends. The CDR3 coding sequence is TGTGCCAGCAGCAGGGTATCTAACTATGGCTACACCTTC. This translates into CASSRVSNYGYTF.

This clone was detected once. The gene calls are TRBV5-1 and TRBJ2-7; D is uncertain. There are 12 residues in the CDR3. The germline V gene has CDR1 SGHRS and CDR2 YFSETQ. The V and J ends lost 1 base and 6 bases respectively, with 8 bases between them. The CDR3 DNA reads as TGCGCCAGCAGCTTGACGGGTGGCGAGCAGTACTTC. It translates to CASSLTGGEQYF.

The chain recombines TRBV5-1 with TRBJ2-1; D is unclear. Germline lookup yields CDR1 SGHRS and CDR2 YFSETQ. This CDR3 contains 11 residues. Trimming pared 2 bases from V and 4 bases from J, leaving 1 base between. As DNA, the CDR3 is TGCGCCAGCAGCTTATACAATGAGCAGTTCTTC. It codes for CASSLYNEQFF.

The V call is TRBV6-5, the J call TRBJ2-3, with TRBD2 matching over 12 bases. Per the germline V gene, CDR1 is MNHEY and CDR2 is SVGAGI. CDR3 length equals 15 residues. J lost 3 bases, V lost 5 bases, and 3 bases had no gene match. CDR3 protein: CASSKLAGGTDTQYF. The CDR3 coding sequence is TGTGCCAGCAGTAAACTAGCGGGGGGAACAGATACGCAGTATTTT.

The chain couples TRBV6-6 to TRBJ1-6; 7 nucleotides agree with TRBD1. The CDR3 is 15 residues long. The V gene end was trimmed by 2 bases and the J gene end by 4 bases; junction bases not matched to a gene: 2. Germline CDR1 reads MNHNY; CDR2 reads SVGAGI (reference sequence). The CDR3, as DNA: TGTGCCAGCAGTTACATGGGACAGTATAATTCACCCCTCCACTTT. Its protein product is CASSYMGQYNSPLHF.

CDR3 region: CASSLKIYGGGYNEQFF. CDR3 DNA sequence: TGTGCCAGCAGCCTGAAGATTTATGGCGGGGGGTACAATGAGCAGTTCTTC. V usage is TRBV11-2 and J usage is TRBJ2-1; 8 bases match TRBD2. This CDR3 has 17 residues. V dropped 5 bases and J dropped 4; count of bases not matched to a gene: 13. The V gene's germline CDR1 is SGHAT and CDR2 FQNNGV.

The V call is TRBV5-6, the J call TRBJ2-3, with a tentative D call TRBD1 (6 bases). The CDR3 totals 16 residues. The V and J ends lost 2 bases and 1 base respectively, with 14 bases between them. Germline values: CDR1 SGHDT, CDR2 YYEEEE. The CDR3 DNA reads as TGTGCCAGCAGCTTCGTTGGCAGGGGCCGCACAGATACGCAGTATTTT. It is translated as CASSFVGRGRTDTQYF.

The chain is built from TRBV28 and TRBJ1-4, with D possibly TRBD1 on 5 matching bases. The germline CDR1 and CDR2 sequences are MDHEN and SYDVKM. The CDR3 is made up of 18 amino acids. Trimming left V 5 bases short and J 7 bases short, with 26 bases between. CDR3 sequence: CASSPSMGQARPIEKLFF. The CDR3 nucleotides are TGTGCCAGCAGTCCGTCCATGGGGCAGGCCCGCCCGATTGAAAAACTGTTTTTT.

The chain is built from TRBV6-6 and TRBJ1-5; D is undetermined. This CDR3 is built from 13 residues. The germline V gene has CDR1 MNHNY and CDR2 SVGAGI (reference sequence). V lost 5 bases, J lost 5 bases, and 10 bases lay in between. CDR3 sequence (DNA): TGTGCCAGCAGTAAAGACGGCTATCAGCCCCAGCATTTT. This translates into CASSKDGYQPQHF.